Following are 14 T cell receptor beta chains from one sample sequenced in a study of somatic mutations in cytotoxic T cells in rheumatoid arthritis. Here immunoSEQ multiplex PCR was the method, and the copy in TCRdb shows in-frame clones only, minus some. The sample contains about 17,000 clones, 70% to 85% of which appear only once. Specimen: CD8+ T cells sorted from blood. These receptors were obtained from an adult with rheumatoid arthritis.

The chain employs TRBV25-1 and TRBJ2-1; D is undetermined. CDR1 and CDR2 (germline): MGHDK, SYGVNS. Trimming stripped 5 bases from V and 7 bases from J, with 15 bases between. The CDR3 runs 14 residues. The CDR3 is CASSSGPKVNEQFF. The CDR3 region has the DNA TGTGCCAGCAGTTCCGGGCCGAAGGTGAATGAGCAGTTCTTC.

This clone is a singleton in its sample. The V and J genes are TRBV4-1 and TRBJ2-3; D is undetermined. V was clipped by 8 bases and J by 3 bases, with 6 bases between them. The CDR3 is 11 amino acids. From germline, CDR1 is MGHRA and CDR2 YSYEKL. In nucleotides, the CDR3 is TGCGCCAGCGCCAAGACAGATACGCAGTATTTT. This sequence encodes CASAKTDTQYF.

The rearrangement uses TRBV27 and TRBJ2-1, with a possible D match to TRBD2 (6 bases). The length of the CDR3 is 13 residues. Trimming shortened V by 4 bases and J by 6 bases, and 10 bases separated the two germline ends. CDR1 is MNHEY and CDR2 is SMNVEV in the germline V gene (reference sequence). The CDR3 nucleotides read TGTGCCAGCAGTTCGACTAGTAGCAATGAGCAGTTCTTC. Protein sequence: CASSSTSSNEQFF.

The chain links TRBV7-9 to TRBJ1-3; 7 bases map to TRBD1. In germline, CDR1 is SEHNR, CDR2 FQNEAQ (reference sequence). The CDR3 has 16 residues. Trimming cost V 5 bases and J 0 bases; bases outside gene matches: 7. The DNA for the CDR3 is TGTGCCAGCAGCGTAACGACAGGGCTCTCTGGAAACACCATATATTTT. Amino acid sequence: CASSVTTGLSGNTIYF.

The chain carries TRBV29-1 and TRBJ1-2; the D gene is possibly TRBD1 (6 bases). Germline values: CDR1 SQVTM, CDR2 ANQGSEA. This CDR3 is built from 13 residues. Trimming took off 0 bases at V and 9 bases at J, with 14 bases between the two ends. The CDR3 nucleotides read TGCAGCGTTGAAGATTGGGGGGGCTTAAGCTACACCTTC. This encodes CSVEDWGGLSYTF.

This chain links TRBV19 with TRBJ1-4; no firm D call. Per germline, CDR1 LNHDA and CDR2 SQIVND (reference sequence). The CDR3 sequence is 12 residues long. V lost 1 base and J 7 bases, leaving 4 bases between the germline ends. This CDR3 is CASSIVGEKLFF. In DNA form, the CDR3 reads TGTGCCAGTAGTATAGTTGGTGAAAAACTGTTTTTT.

In its sample, this clone was seen once. The chain links TRBV29-1 to TRBJ2-1; D possibly corresponds to TRBD1 (5 bases). The germline V gene encodes CDR1 SQVTM and CDR2 ANQGSEA. The CDR3 contains 13 residues. V was trimmed by 3 bases and J by 6 bases, leaving 12 bases between them. The CDR3 sequence: CSVDRQQLNEQFF. As DNA, the CDR3 is TGCAGCGTTGACAGACAGCAACTCAATGAGCAGTTCTTC.

V gene TRBV9 combines with J gene TRBJ1-1, with D unclear. The CDR3 is made up of 12 amino acids. Germline V lookup: CDR1 SGDLS, CDR2 YYNGEE. Trimming cost V 4 bases and J 7 bases, with 11 bases left between them. CDR3 sequence reads: CASSLDTFEAFF. The CDR3 nucleotides read TGTGCCAGCAGCCTTGACACTTTTGAAGCTTTCTTT.

The chain joins TRBV9 to TRBJ2-3; 8 bases agree with TRBD2. The CDR3 is made up of 16 amino acids. CDR1 is SGDLS, CDR2 YYNGEE, per germline. J lost 3 bases, V lost 0 bases, and 6 bases had no gene match. The CDR3 region has the DNA TGTGCCAGCAGCGTAGATCTAGCGGGTAGGACAGATACGCAGTATTTT. Encoded protein: CASSVDLAGRTDTQYF.

V usage is TRBV2 and J usage is TRBJ1-3, with TRBD1 matching over 7 bases. The CDR3 is made up of 16 amino acids. Germline V gene sequence: CDR1 SNHLY, CDR2 FYNNEI. The trim removed 3 bases at V and 2 bases at J, leaving 7 bases unmatched. CDR3 coding DNA: TGTGCCAGCAGTGAGTTACAGGGGCAGCCTGGAAACACCATATATTTT. Amino acids: CASSELQGQPGNTIYF.

This clone has only one observation. V gene TRBV6-5 combines with J gene TRBJ2-7; 11 bases are shared with TRBD2. The CDR3 is made up of 14 amino acids. The V and J ends lost 6 bases and 4 bases, in that order; junction bases with no gene match: 5. The germline gives CDR1 MNHEY, CDR2 SVGAGI. The CDR3: CASRLAGERYEQYF. The CDR3 DNA sequence: TGTGCCAGCAGACTAGCGGGAGAACGATACGAGCAGTACTTC.

The chain recombines TRBV12-5 with TRBJ2-1, with D possibly being TRBD1 (7 bases). Per germline, CDR1 LGHNT and CDR2 FRNRAP. The V and J ends lost 3 bases and 4 bases respectively, with 19 bases between them. CDR3 length: 17 residues. The CDR3 DNA follows: TGTGCTAGTGGTTTCCCCGAGGAGGGGGCAGGATACAATGAGCAGTTCTTC. Amino acids: CASGFPEEGAGYNEQFF.

By proportion, this clone is large. The gene calls are TRBV25-1 and TRBJ2-7; perhaps TRBD2 as D (5 bases). CDR3 length: 13 amino acids. V gave up 6 bases and J gave up 6 bases, with 15 bases separating them. Germline CDR1 and CDR2: MGHDK and SYGVNS. In nucleotides, the CDR3 is TGTGCCAGCAGAGGTCTGGGGAGAGGCGAGCAGTACTTC. Encoded protein: CASRGLGRGEQYF.

V and J are TRBV18 and TRBJ2-6; no clear D gene. Trimming removed 4 bases at V and 0 bases at J, with 7 bases between. This CDR3 has 15 residues. Germline-derived CDR1 and CDR2 are KGHSH and LQKENI. DNA of the CDR3: TGTGCCAGCTCACGCCTGGGCTCTGGGGCCAACGTCCTGACTTTC. Protein: CASSRLGSGANVLTF.